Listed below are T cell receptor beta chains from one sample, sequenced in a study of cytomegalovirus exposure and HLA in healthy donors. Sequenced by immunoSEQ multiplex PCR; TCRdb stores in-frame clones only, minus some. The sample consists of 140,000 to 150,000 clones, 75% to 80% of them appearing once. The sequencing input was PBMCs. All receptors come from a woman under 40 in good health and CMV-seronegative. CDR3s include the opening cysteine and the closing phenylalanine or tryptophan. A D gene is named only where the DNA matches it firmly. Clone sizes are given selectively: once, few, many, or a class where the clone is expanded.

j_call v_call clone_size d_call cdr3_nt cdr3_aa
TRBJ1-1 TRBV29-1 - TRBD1 TGCAGCGTTCTGGACAGGGCGGGAGTCGGAGCTTTCTTT CSVLDRAGVGAFF
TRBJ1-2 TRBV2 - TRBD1 TGTGCCAGCAGTGAAGCCGGGACAGGGTATGGCTACACCTTC CASSEAGTGYGYTF
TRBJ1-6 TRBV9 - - TGTGCCAGCAGCGGATTACAGGGAAGAGGCTATAATTCACCCCTCCACTTT CASSGLQGRGYNSPLHF
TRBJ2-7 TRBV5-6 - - TGTGCCAGCAGCTTGGTGACAGACTCCTACGAGCAGTACTTC CASSLVTDSYEQYF
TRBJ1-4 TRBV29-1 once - TGCAGCGTTGAAGGGGGAAGGGGTGAAAAACTGTTTTTT CSVEGGRGEKLFF
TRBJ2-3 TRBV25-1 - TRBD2 TGTGCCAGCAGTGAAAGGGCTAGCGGGGGGCTCACAGATACGCAGTATTTT CASSERASGGLTDTQYF
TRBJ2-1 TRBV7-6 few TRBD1 TGTGCCAGCAGCCGTGACAGGGTGGCTGAGCAGTTCTTC CASSRDRVAEQFF
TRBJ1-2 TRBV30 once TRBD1 TGTGCCTGGAGCGAAGGGACAGGCGACTATGGCTACACCTTC CAWSEGTGDYGYTF
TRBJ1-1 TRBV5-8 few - TGTGCCAGCGCGGGCAGGGGTGATTACACTGAAGCTTTCTTT CASAGRGDYTEAFF
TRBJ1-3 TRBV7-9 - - TGTGCCAGCAGCTTAGTAGGAAACACCATATATTTT CASSLVGNTIYF
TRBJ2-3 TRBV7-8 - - TGTGCCGCCGCCGGCGGGGCGGGCCGGCTTCATAGCACAGATACGCAGTATTTT CAAAGGAGRLHSTDTQYF
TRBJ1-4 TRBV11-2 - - TGTGCCAGCAGCTTATTGCCTCTCGGGGGGAATGAAAAACTGTTTTTT CASSLLPLGGNEKLFF
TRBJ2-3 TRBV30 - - TGTGCCTGGAGTGCAGGCCGGGGGGATACGCAGTATTTT CAWSAGRGDTQYF
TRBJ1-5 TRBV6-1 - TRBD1 TGTGCCAGCAGTACAGACAGGGAGGTGAATCAGCCCCAGCATTTT CASSTDREVNQPQHF
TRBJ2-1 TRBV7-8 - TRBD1 TGTGCCAGCAGCTCCCGCGGGACAGGGACCTACAATGAGCAGTTCTTC CASSSRGTGTYNEQFF
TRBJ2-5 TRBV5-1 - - TGCGCCAGCAGCCCTTTTGTGGGGGGCCAAGAGACCCAGTACTTC CASSPFVGGQETQYF
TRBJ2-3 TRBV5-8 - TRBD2 TGTGCCAGCGTATCCGAGCGGGAATCCACAGATACGCAGTATTTT CASVSERESTDTQYF
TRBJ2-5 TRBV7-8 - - TGTGCCAGCAGCTTAGCGATACAGCAAAGGGAGACCCAGTACTTC CASSLAIQQRETQYF
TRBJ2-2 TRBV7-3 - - TGTGCCAGCAGCTTAGGTAGCTGGAACACCGGGGAGCTGTTTTTT CASSLGSWNTGELFF
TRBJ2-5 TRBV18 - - TGTGCCAGCTCACCGCGTCAGAGGGAGACCCAGTACTTC CASSPRQRETQYF
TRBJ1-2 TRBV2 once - TGTGCCAGCCACGTGACGGGTGGCTACACCTTC CASHVTGGYTF
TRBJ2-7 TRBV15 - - TGTGCCACCAGCAGGGGTCGAGACAGCTACGAGCAGTACTTC CATSRGRDSYEQYF
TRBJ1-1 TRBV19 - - TGTGCCAGTAGTGAGAGAATTTGGAACACTGAAGCTTTCTTT CASSERIWNTEAFF
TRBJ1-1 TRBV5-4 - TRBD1 TGTGCCAGCAGCTTGGCCTCAGGGGGCACTGAAGCTTTCTTT CASSLASGGTEAFF
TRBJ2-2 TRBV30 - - TGTGCCTGGAGTGTAACAAACGCGAACACCGGGGAGCTGTTTTTT CAWSVTNANTGELFF
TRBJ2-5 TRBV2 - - TGTGCCAGCAGTGACAGGGGCGTTGAGACCCAGTACTTC CASSDRGVETQYF
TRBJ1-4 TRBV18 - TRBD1 TGTGCCAGCTCACCAACAGGGGTAATGAATGAAAAACTGTTTTTT CASSPTGVMNEKLFF
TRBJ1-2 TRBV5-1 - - TGCGCCAGCAGCTTGGGAGGGACAACGGCAGGCTACACCTTC CASSLGGTTAGYTF
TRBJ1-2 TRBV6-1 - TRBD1 TGTGCCAGCAGTGAATGGGACAGGGAGTATGGCTACACCTTC CASSEWDREYGYTF
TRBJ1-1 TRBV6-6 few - TGTGCCAGCAGTCGCGGCGGTAGGGAAGCTTTCTTT CASSRGGREAFF
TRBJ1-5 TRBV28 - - TGTGCCAGCAGTTTGCGGGGGGGAGGTCAGCCCCAGCATTTT CASSLRGGGQPQHF
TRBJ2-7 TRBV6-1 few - TGTGCCAGCAGTGAAGCGACGGACAGCTCCTACGAGCAGTACTTC CASSEATDSSYEQYF
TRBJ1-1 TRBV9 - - TGTGCCAGCAGCCCTGTGGGGGGCCCGGGGGGCACTGAAGCTTTCTTT CASSPVGGPGGTEAFF
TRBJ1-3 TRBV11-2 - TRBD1 TGTGCCAGCAGCCCCCTGGACAGGCGCCGCTCTGGAAACACCATATATTTT CASSPLDRRRSGNTIYF
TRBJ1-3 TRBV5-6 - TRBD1 TGTGCCAGCAGCTCCACAGGACAGGGGGCATATCCTGGAAACACCATATATTTT CASSSTGQGAYPGNTIYF
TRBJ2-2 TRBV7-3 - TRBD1 TGTGCCAGCAGCTTAACAGGGAATAGGGGACAGTCGAACACCGGGGAGCTGTTTTTT CASSLTGNRGQSNTGELFF
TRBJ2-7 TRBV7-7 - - TGTGCTAGCAGCTGCGAAGCCCCGAATAACTCCTACGAGCAGTACTTC CASSCEAPNNSYEQYF
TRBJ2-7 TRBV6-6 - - TGTGCCAGCAGGGAGGGGCAATCCTACGAGCAGTACTTC CASREGQSYEQYF
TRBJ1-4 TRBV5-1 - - TGCGCCAGCAGCTTAGGGGATATAGCAACTAATGAAAAACTGTTTTTT CASSLGDIATNEKLFF
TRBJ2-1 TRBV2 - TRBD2 TGTGCCAGCAGTGCACGGGGGGGCCGTGAGCAGTTCTTC CASSARGGREQFF
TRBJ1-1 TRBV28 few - TGTGCCAGCAGTTTCGAGGGTAGGACTGAAGCTTTCTTT CASSFEGRTEAFF
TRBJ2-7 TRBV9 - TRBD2 TGTGCCAGCAGCGCCGAGGGGAGGGTCTACGAGCAGTACTTC CASSAEGRVYEQYF
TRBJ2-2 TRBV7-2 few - TGTGCCAGCAGCTTAATAGGGGCAGGAATCACCGGGGAGCTGTTTTTT CASSLIGAGITGELFF
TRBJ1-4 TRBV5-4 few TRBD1 TGTGCCAGCAGCTTGGCAGGGGGAATAGAAAAACTGTTTTTT CASSLAGGIEKLFF
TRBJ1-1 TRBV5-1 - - TGCGCCAGCAGCTTGGGTCAGGGCGGGGTGAACACTGAAGCTTTCTTT CASSLGQGGVNTEAFF
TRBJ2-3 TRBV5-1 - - TGCGCCAGCAGTCAACAGAACACAGATACGCAGTATTTT CASSQQNTDTQYF
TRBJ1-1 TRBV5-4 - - TGTGCCAGCAGCTCTGACTCCATGAACACTGAAGCTTTCTTT CASSSDSMNTEAFF
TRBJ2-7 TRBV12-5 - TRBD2 TGTGCTAGTGGTTTGGGGGTAGCGGGGTTATTACGAGAACAGTACTTC CASGLGVAGLLREQYF
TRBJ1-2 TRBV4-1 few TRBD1 TGCGCCAGCAGCCAAGGGGGGGACAGATCTTTTAGTGGCTACACCTTC CASSQGGDRSFSGYTF
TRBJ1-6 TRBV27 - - TGTGCCAGCAGTTTAGGGGGGAAATTGTCACCCCTCCACTTT CASSLGGKLSPLHF
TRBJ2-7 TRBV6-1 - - TGTGCCAGCAGTGAATCTGTGGCAACTCTTGACAGCTACGAGCAGTACTTC CASSESVATLDSYEQYF
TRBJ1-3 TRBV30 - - TGTGCCTGGGAACGTGGGGGGGCATCTGGAAACACCATATATTTT CAWERGGASGNTIYF
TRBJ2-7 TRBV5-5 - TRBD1 TGTGCCAGCAGCGGCAACAGGGGTGGGTACGAGCAGTACTTC CASSGNRGGYEQYF
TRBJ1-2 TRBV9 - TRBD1 TGTGCCAGCAGCCCTTACGTAGTGGGGACAGGGGGCTATGGCTACACCTTC CASSPYVVGTGGYGYTF